This T cell receptor (beta chain) is drawn from a study of T cells in women clearing cervical HPV infection. This CDR3 region has 14 residues. Per the germline V gene, CDR1 is SGHTA and CDR2 is FQGNSA. Trimming removed 5 bases from V and 2 bases from J, with 13 bases in between. Data came from immunoSEQ multiplex PCR; TCRdb stores just in-frame clones and leaves some out. Listed are under 30,000 clones; over 5% falls within the top ten. In the case of this clone: The read terminates 3 residues ahead of where the CDR3 ends, so the germline J gene completes it.

The source of this sequence is a woman aged 18-70 years with a cervical HPV16 infection that either progressed to CIN3+ or cleared (not recorded which). The V and J genes are TRBV7-2 and TRBJ2-7; maybe TRBD1 (5 bases). Input material: blood buffy coat. CDR3 residues: CASSPSRGPYEQYF. Incomplete CDR3 DNA: TGTGCCAGCAGCCCAAGTAGGGGTCCCTACGAG.